This T cell receptor (beta chain) was found in a study of STAT5B mutations in CD4+ large granular lymphocyte leukemia (dated 2022 in TCRdb). At the level of the whole study: Among healthy controls, the CDR3 'QG' motif was associated with a particular HLA allele. The purity of purified fractions was confirmed by flow cytometry on FACSCanto II or FACSVerse to exceed 95% among lymphocytes. The study compared the TCRbeta repertoires of patients with CD4+ T-cell large granular lymphocyte leukemia against the TCRbeta repertoires of healthy blood donors.

TCRbeta rearrangements were sequenced from genomic DNA using the immunoSEQ assay at survey resolution. Per the original workflow: In the TCR sequencing data, the lowest productive clonotype frequency that could be detected was 2.59 x 10-5. Only productive TCRbeta rearrangements, meaning sequences that were complete and in-frame, were kept for the analyses. Simpson clonality, calculated in the immunoSEQ Analyzer version 3.0, was used as the measure of sample clonality. Clones were categorized by frequency as very rare, small, medium, large (1-20%) or hyperexpanded (>20%). Generation probabilities were estimated with OLGA 1.2.3, V-gene circos plots were made with VDJtools, specificities were searched in VDJdb, and CDR3 motifs were identified with GLIPH. The source is immuneACCESS, and TCRdb retained only in-frame sequences with V and J called. Part of the clones is not carried over; for the studies checked, unresolved V genes explain less than half of this, and the remainder is unexplained. V and J calls plus clone size are reproduced from that table; the DNA served to infer D and trimming. Present in this sample are around 32,000 clones, just under 80% of which were seen just once. The top ten constitute approximately 2.5% of the sample.

General conclusions and limits of the study: CD4-sorted patient repertoires appeared more clonal than healthy CD4+ repertoires, and this difference persisted after removing the putative leukemic clones. TRBV06-family usage was enriched among the top patient clones (8/27) compared with healthy controls (2/35). The data were not HLA-matched, and the higher clonality in CD4+ T-LGLL than in CD8+ T-LGLL could be due to the relatively small sample size. Main leukemic clonotypes were private to each patient, although roughly 25% of the main leukemic clonotypes were found at low frequency in the non-leukemic repertoires of other patients.

The healthy controls were a few dozen blood donors, and the buffy coats of these donors were supplied by the Finnish Red Cross blood service. All TCR-sequenced material derived from peripheral blood: patient blood samples and healthy donor buffy coats. Ficoll-Hypaque gradient centrifugation was used to isolate peripheral blood mononuclear cells. For the healthy controls, CD4+ cells were obtained from buffy coats by magnetic purification. The Gentra Puregene Cell and Tissue kit was used for genomic DNA extraction, and quantification was performed on a Qubit 2.0 fluorometer. Points on this clone: Its antigen remains undetermined. No base qualities exist here, and no much larger clone lies one base off it.

The CDR3 measures 15 amino acids from cysteine to phenylalanine. Just CDR3 DNA is preserved here, 45 bases in frame from base 1. The germline V gene gives CDR1 as MNHEY and CDR2 as SVGAGI. V was cut back by 2 bases and J by 8 bases, leaving a gap of 15 bases between them. This chain joins TRBV6-5 to TRBJ1-4; no D gene is confidently identified. The specimen sequenced was CD4+ T cells from blood buffy coats. The receptor comes from a human donor in good health. In nucleotide form, the sequence is TGTGCCAGCAGTTACGACGGCCAAAGGAGCGAAAAACTGTTTTTT. Translated, it gives CASSYDGQRSEKLFF.